Presented here are 18 T cell receptor beta chains from one specimen sequenced in a study of blood T cell repertoires in COVID-19. Clones were sequenced by immunoSEQ multiplex PCR, and TCRdb holds only the in-frame ones, with some missing. The table includes roughly 370,000 clones, around nine tenths detected once. The specimen sequenced was PBMCs or T cells enriched from blood (not recorded which). The receptors were sampled from a woman in her fifties or sixties who had recovered from COVID-19.

This chain links TRBV11-1 with TRBJ2-7; D unresolved. CDR3 length: 12 residues. The V gene lost 4 bases and the J gene lost 5 bases, with 9 bases spanning the gap. Per germline, CDR1 SGHAT and CDR2 FQDESV (reference sequence). This CDR3 reads CASSYSWDEQYF. In DNA form, the CDR3 reads TGTGCCAGCAGCTACAGCTGGGACGAGCAGTACTTC.

The V gene is TRBV19, the J gene TRBJ2-2; D might be TRBD2 (5 bases). CDR1 and CDR2 from the germline V gene are LNHDA and SQIVND (reference sequence). The CDR3 has 15 amino acids. V was shortened by 1 base and J by 4 bases, with 10 bases between the two germline ends. DNA for the CDR3: TGTGCCAGTAGTATAGGGCTAGGGAGCACCGGGGAGCTGTTTTTT. Translation: CASSIGLGSTGELFF. Supplemented by reference TRBV19 and TRBJ2-2, the full variable domain reads DGGITQSPKYLFRKEGQNVTLSCEQNLNHDAMYWYRQDPGQGLRLIYYSQIVNDFQKGDIAEGYSVSREKKESFPLTVTSAQKNPTAFYLCASSIGLGSTGELFFGEGSRLTVL.

In the case of this clone: Other DNA sequences within the sample encode an identical CDR3. The chain joins TRBV11-2 to TRBJ2-1; D gene unclear. This CDR3 has 12 amino acids. Germline V gene data show CDR1 as SGHAT and CDR2 as FQNNGV. The V gene lost 3 bases and the J gene lost 4 bases, with 4 bases spanning the gap. The CDR3 loop reads CASSFQYNEQFF. CDR3 DNA sequence: TGTGCCAGCAGCTTCCAGTACAATGAGCAGTTCTTC.

This chain connects TRBV7-2 to TRBJ2-7; 11 bases map to TRBD2. Trimming removed 5 bases from V and 2 bases from J; junction bases left unmatched: 11. The germline gives CDR1 SGHTA, CDR2 FQGNSA. The CDR3 extends over 17 amino acids. CDR3: CASSPRGPSGGTYEQYF. The CDR3 bases are TGTGCCAGCAGCCCGAGGGGACCTAGCGGGGGGACCTACGAGCAGTACTTC.

This clone was detected a few times. The rearrangement links TRBV5-1 to TRBJ2-7; 7 bases agree with TRBD2. J was trimmed by 2 bases and V by 4 bases; bases with no gene match: 3. Germline-derived CDR1 and CDR2 are SGHRS and YFSETQ. The CDR3 extends over 13 amino acids. The CDR3 region is CASSRTSAYEQYF. CDR3 bases: TGCGCCAGCAGCCGAACTAGCGCCTACGAGCAGTACTTC. The full variable domain, rest sourced from reference TRBV5-1 and TRBJ2-7, is KAGVTQTPRYLIKTRGQQVTLSCSPISGHRSVSWYQQTPGQGLQFLFEYFSETQRNKGNFPGRFSGRQFSNSRSEMNVSTLELGDSALYLCASSRTSAYEQYFGPGTRLTVT.

The J gene is TRBJ2-1, the V gene TRBV7-8; the match to TRBD2 covers 7 bases. Losses at the gene ends were 5 bases for V and 8 bases for J; bases not matched to a gene: 15. Germline-derived CDR1 and CDR2 are SGHVS and FQNEAQ. This CDR3 is built from 16 residues. In DNA, the CDR3 is TGTGCCAGCAGCCTAGTTCAAGCGGGGCGAGGGGATGAGCAGTTCTTC. Amino acid sequence: CASSLVQAGRGDEQFF.

CDR3 nucleotides: TGTGCCAGCAGACCCGGGACAGCTGATAATTCACCCCTCCACTTT. This translates into CASRPGTADNSPLHF. V usage is TRBV27 and J usage is TRBJ1-6, with 7 bases aligning to TRBD1. V gave up 6 bases and J gave up 5 bases; unmatched junction bases: 7. Germline V gene data show CDR1 as MNHEY and CDR2 as SMNVEV (reference sequence). This CDR3 contains 15 residues.

This chain links TRBV6-5 with TRBJ2-2; D is perhaps TRBD2 (6 bases). Germline CDR1 and CDR2: MNHEY and SVGAGI. V was cut by 7 bases and J by 4 bases, with 16 bases left in between. This CDR3 has 15 residues. CDR3 sequence: CASIEARRGTGELFF. The DNA for the CDR3 is TGTGCCAGCATAGAGGCGCGGCGGGGCACCGGGGAGCTGTTTTTT.

The chain links TRBV28 to TRBJ2-5; possibly TRBD2 for D (6 bases). The CDR3 is 16 amino acids. Trimming shortened V by 6 bases and J by 2 bases, and 19 bases separated the two germline ends. The germline V gene encodes CDR1 MDHEN and CDR2 SYDVKM. The CDR3 loop is CASRSLDRDSQETQYF. CDR3 bases: TGTGCCAGCAGAAGCCTCGACCGGGACTCACAAGAGACCCAGTACTTC. The variable domain in full, with the rest retrieved from reference TRBV28 and TRBJ2-5, is DVKVTQSSRYLVKRTGEKVFLECVQDMDHENMFWYRQDPGLGLRLIYFSYDVKMKEKGDIPEGYSVSREKKERFSLILESASTNQTSMYLCASRSLDRDSQETQYFGPGTRLLVL.

This clone appeared a few times. The chain combines TRBV4-2 with TRBJ1-2; TRBD1 aligns across 9 bases. CDR1 and CDR2 (germline): LGHNA, YNFKEQ. This CDR3 region has 14 residues. The junction had 4 bases not matched to a gene; V was cut back by 0 bases and J by 8 bases. The CDR3 DNA sequence: TGTGCCAGCAGCCAAGAATGGGACAGGGAAGGCTACACCTTC. Translating it yields CASSQEWDREGYTF.

A note on this clone: The sample contains more than one DNA sequence encoding this CDR3. The chain employs TRBV12-3 or TRBV12-4 and TRBJ1-2, with TRBD1 identical over 7 bases. The junction had 4 bases not matched to a gene; V was cut back by 6 bases and J by 3 bases. The CDR3 is 13 amino acids. The CDR3 protein is CASSPDRDYGYTF. CDR3 sequence (DNA): TGTGCCAGCAGCCCAGACAGGGACTATGGCTACACCTTC.

V is TRBV5-6 and J is TRBJ2-7, with D perhaps TRBD1 (5 bases). The germline gives CDR1 SGHDT, CDR2 YYEEEE. Trimming removed 5 bases at V and 7 bases at J, with 13 bases between. CDR3 length: 12 residues. The CDR3 coding sequence is TGTGCCAGCAGTGCTGGGGCCGGAGAGCAGTACTTC. This codes for CASSAGAGEQYF. The full variable domain, completed using reference TRBV5-6 and TRBJ2-7, is DAGVTQSPTHLIKTRGQQVTLRCSPKSGHDTVSWYQQALGQGPQFIFQYYEEEERQRGNFPDRFSGHQFPNYSSELNVNALLLGDSALYLCASSAGAGEQYFGPGTRLTVT.

The rearrangement uses TRBV7-9 and TRBJ1-3, with 7 nucleotides matching TRBD1. The length of the CDR3 is 14 residues. V was clipped by 3 bases and J by 4 bases; unmatched bases: 3. Germline loops: CDR1 SEHNR, CDR2 FQNEAQ (reference sequence). The CDR3 is CASSLAGGGNTIYF. For the CDR3, the DNA is TGTGCCAGCAGCTTGGCAGGGGGAGGAAACACCATATATTTT.

This sequence joins TRBV4-3 and TRBJ1-6; D gene uncertain. The germline CDR1 and CDR2 sequences are LGHNA and YSLEER. CDR3 length: 17 residues. V was trimmed by 0 bases and J by 1 base, leaving 10 bases between them. The CDR3 region is CASSQDWWESYNSPLHF. The DNA of the CDR3 is TGCGCCAGCAGCCAAGATTGGTGGGAGTCCTATAATTCACCCCTCCACTTT.

The chain recombines TRBV6-5 with TRBJ1-1, with D possibly matching TRBD1 (5 bases). V lost 7 bases, J lost 1 base, and 13 bases lay in between. The CDR3 runs to 14 residues. Germline CDR1 MNHEY, CDR2 SVGAGI. The CDR3 region is CASNIDRRNTEAFF. The CDR3 DNA is TGTGCCAGCAATATAGACAGAAGGAACACTGAAGCTTTCTTT.

This clone has only one observation. V gene TRBV3-1 (or the pseudogene TRBV3-2) combines with J gene TRBJ1-1; D is ambiguous. This CDR3 comprises 14 residues. Trimming pared 1 base from V and 1 base from J, leaving 7 bases between. The V gene's germline CDR1 is LGHDT and CDR2 YNNKEL (reference sequence). For the CDR3, the DNA is TGTGCCAGCAGCCAAGTCGGTCAGAACACTGAAGCTTTCTTT. Its translation: CASSQVGQNTEAFF.

The V gene is TRBV19, the J gene TRBJ2-7; weak D call: TRBD2 (5 bases). V lost 5 bases to trimming and J lost 6 bases, with 11 bases between them. This CDR3 is 12 amino acids long. Germline V lookup: CDR1 LNHDA, CDR2 SQIVND (reference sequence). The CDR3 is CASSFEGGEQYF. The DNA for the CDR3 is TGTGCCAGTAGTTTTGAGGGCGGCGAGCAGTACTTC.

This clone is a singleton in its sample. The chain combines TRBV29-1 with TRBJ2-3, with 8 positions matching TRBD2. Per germline, CDR1 SQVTM and CDR2 ANQGSEA. V trimming: 3 bases; J trimming: 5 bases; junction bases outside the gene matches: 10. The CDR3 runs to 15 residues. The CDR3, as DNA: TGCAGCGTTGATGACGGGGGGGCCGTAGTAGATACGCAGTATTTT. Its protein product is CSVDDGGAVVDTQYF.